These T cell receptor beta chains were read from a single sample in a study of cytomegalovirus exposure and HLA in healthy donors. Repertoires were generated with immunoSEQ multiplex PCR, while TCRdb's copy carries only in-frame clones and drops some. The sample includes approximately 72,000 clones, over 70% of them seen just once. Sequencing was carried out using PBMCs. The receptors come from a male donor in good health and CMV-seropositive. Both conserved end residues are part of each CDR3. D genes are given only for firm matches. Only some rows state a clone size, as once, few, many or a class for expanded clones.

d_call clone_size j_call v_call cdr3_aa cdr3_nt
NA NA TRBJ2-7 TRBV4-3 CASSQDRAYEQYF TGCGCCAGCAGCCAAGATAGAGCCTACGAGCAGTACTTC
TRBD1 NA TRBJ1-5 TRBV27 CASRSTGGWSNQPQHF TGTGCCAGCAGAAGTACAGGGGGCTGGAGCAATCAGCCCCAGCATTTT
TRBD1 NA TRBJ1-4 TRBV7-9 CASRMDRAAEKLFF TGTGCCAGCAGGATGGACAGGGCGGCGGAAAAACTGTTTTTT
TRBD1 NA TRBJ1-2 TRBV6-5 CASSPTGDYGYTF TGTGCCAGCAGCCCTACAGGGGACTATGGCTACACCTTC
NA NA TRBJ2-5 TRBV30 CASGGGETQYF TGTGCCTCTGGGGGCGGGGAGACCCAGTACTTC
TRBD2 NA TRBJ2-1 TRBV5-4 CASSGGGTSRDEQFF TGTGCCAGCAGCGGAGGCGGGACTAGCCGCGATGAGCAGTTCTTC
TRBD1 NA TRBJ1-4 TRBV28 CASSFHRGGYEKLFF TGTGCCAGCAGTTTCCACAGGGGTGGGTATGAAAAACTGTTTTTT
TRBD2 NA TRBJ2-5 TRBV4-3 CASSRGTSGGVETQYF TGCGCCAGCAGCCGGGGGACTAGCGGGGGGGTAGAGACCCAGTACTTC
NA few TRBJ2-7 TRBV6-1 CASRDWAYEQYF TGTGCCAGCCGGGACTGGGCCTACGAGCAGTACTTC
NA NA TRBJ1-1 TRBV6-1 CASSETPSGFGLYTEAFF TGTGCCAGCAGTGAGACCCCCTCCGGTTTCGGGTTGTACACTGAAGCTTTCTTT
NA NA TRBJ1-1 TRBV11-2 CASSPTGLGTEAFF TGTGCCAGCAGCCCCACAGGGCTGGGGACTGAAGCTTTCTTT
TRBD2 NA TRBJ2-3 TRBV30 CAWSGPGLAGTDTQYF TGTGCCTGGAGTGGCCCCGGCCTAGCGGGTACAGATACGCAGTATTTT
TRBD1 NA TRBJ1-2 TRBV6-5 CASRETGANGYTF TGTGCCAGCAGAGAGACAGGGGCTAATGGCTACACCTTC